Included here is one T cell receptor beta chain sequence, with context. The target antigen is unknown. The data derive from a study of Graves' ophthalmopathy and Graves' hyperthyroidism. Overall study context: Peripheral blood was gathered at the point of initial diagnosis, before any treatment started.

The authors amplified TCR beta CDR3 regions from RNA transcripts. HTBI primers primed a first-round RT-PCR, and a second-round multiplex PCR followed. TCRdb itself ran the multiplex PCR reads through MiXCR, one entry per CDR3 protein. The sample records over 650,000 distinct CDR3 sequences, approximately 39% being singletons. Study results and limitations: A majority of expanded thyroid clonotypes exceeding 0.001 frequency were likewise present in blood.

Among the exclusions were patients with other autoimmune diseases, uncontrolled infections, pregnancy or lactation. The starting material, roughly 9.7 ml of fresh peripheral blood, provided the PBMCs. J lost 11 bases, V lost 5 bases, and 10 bases had no gene match. From germline, CDR1 is DFQATT and CDR2 SNEGSKA (reference sequence). The CDR3 has 14 residues. The clonotype originates from an adult man with Graves' ophthalmopathy. J is TRBJ2-6 and V is TRBV20-1; TRBD1 aligns across 9 bases. Material for sequencing was peripheral blood. The CDR3 loop reads CSALTGTGLYVLTF. DNA of the CDR3: TGCAGTGCTTTGACCGGGACAGGGCTCTACGTCCTGACTTTC.